This T cell receptor beta chain was retrieved from a study of CD8+CD57+ T cells in acquired aplastic anemia. The wider study: DNA per sorted CD4+ or CD8+ sample ranged roughly 0.19 to 30 ug, averaging approximately 3.3 ug. Roughly 10.8 million reads were obtained on average for healthy donor CD4+ cells.

The study profiled TCR beta VDJ and CDR3 using genomic DNA as template. TCRdb reanalysed the reads using MiXCR and keeps one entry per CDR3 protein. Of 400,000 to 500,000 distinct CDR3 sequences listed, around 68% are singletons. Study-wide points: Patients and controls shared nearly 30 CD8+ CDR3 sequences, highly expressed in patients.

Note on this clonotype: Its antigen remains unidentified. One base away lies a much larger clone, so this may be a sequencing read error.

This TCR was sampled from a human donor in good health, serving as a control. Sequencing was carried out using sorted CD4+, CD8+, or CD8+CD57+ T cells (not recorded which) from PBMCs.

DNA of the CDR3: TGTGCCAGCAGCCAAAAGGTGGGGGTTCAGCCCCAGCATTTT. This encodes CASSQKVGVQPQHF. J is TRBJ1-5 and V is TRBV4-2, with TRBD1 as a possible D gene (5 bases). The CDR3 extends over 14 amino acids. V was trimmed by 2 bases and J by 6 bases, leaving 11 bases between them. Germline V lookup: CDR1 LGHNA, CDR2 YNFKEQ.